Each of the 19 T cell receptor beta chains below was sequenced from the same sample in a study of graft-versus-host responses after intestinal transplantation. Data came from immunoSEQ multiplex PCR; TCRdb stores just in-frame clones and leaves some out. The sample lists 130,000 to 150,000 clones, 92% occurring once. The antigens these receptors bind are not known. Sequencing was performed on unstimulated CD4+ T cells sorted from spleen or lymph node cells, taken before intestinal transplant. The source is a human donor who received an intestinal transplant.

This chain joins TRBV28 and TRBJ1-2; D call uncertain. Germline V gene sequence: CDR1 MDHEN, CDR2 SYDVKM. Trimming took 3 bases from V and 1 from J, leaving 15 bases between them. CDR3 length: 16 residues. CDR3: CASSLFGALFNYGYTF. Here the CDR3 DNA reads TGTGCCAGCAGTTTGTTTGGAGCCTTATTTAACTATGGCTACACCTTC.

The CDR3 DNA reads TGTGCCAGCAGTGAAACGCGGTCGGGTTATGAAGAGACCCAGTACTTC. Translated: CASSETRSGYEETQYF. The chain couples TRBV6-1 to TRBJ2-5; no clear D. This CDR3 spans 16 amino acids. Trimming left V 2 bases short and J 3 bases short, with 16 bases between. In germline, CDR1 is MNHNS, CDR2 SASEGT.

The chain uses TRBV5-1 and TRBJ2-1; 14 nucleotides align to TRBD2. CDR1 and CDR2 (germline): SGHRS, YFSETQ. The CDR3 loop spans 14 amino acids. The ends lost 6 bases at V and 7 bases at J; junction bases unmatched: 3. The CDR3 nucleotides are TGCGCCAGCACCGGGACTAGCGGGAGTAATGAGCAGTTCTTC. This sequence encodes CASTGTSGSNEQFF.

CDR3 in DNA: TGTGCCAGCAGTTTACATAGCGCTTCTTTTTACAATGAGCAGTTCTTC. Translated, it gives CASSLHSASFYNEQFF. V and J are TRBV27 and TRBJ2-1, with a possible D match to TRBD2 (5 bases). V gave up 2 bases and J gave up 4 bases, with 15 bases separating them. Germline V gene lookup returns CDR1 MNHEY and CDR2 SMNVEV (reference sequence). This CDR3 comprises 16 residues.

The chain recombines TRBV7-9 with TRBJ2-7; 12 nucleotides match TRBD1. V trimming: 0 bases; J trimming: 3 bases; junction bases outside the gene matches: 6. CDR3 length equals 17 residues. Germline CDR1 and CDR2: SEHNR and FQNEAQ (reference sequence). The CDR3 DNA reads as TGTGCCAGCAGCTTAGCCGGGACAGGGGGCTTTAGCTACGAGCAGTACTTC. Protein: CASSLAGTGGFSYEQYF.

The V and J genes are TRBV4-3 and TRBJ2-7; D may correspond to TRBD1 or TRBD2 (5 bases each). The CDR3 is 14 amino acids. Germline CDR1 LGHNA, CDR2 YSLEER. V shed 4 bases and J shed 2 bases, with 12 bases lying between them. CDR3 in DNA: TGCGCCAGCAGCCGGGACCGCTCAGCCTACGAGCAGTACTTC. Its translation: CASSRDRSAYEQYF.

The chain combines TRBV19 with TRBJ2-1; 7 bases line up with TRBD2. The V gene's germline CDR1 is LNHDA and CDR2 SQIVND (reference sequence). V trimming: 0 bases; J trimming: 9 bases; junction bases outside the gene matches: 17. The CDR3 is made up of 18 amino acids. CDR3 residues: CASSIEAVAPGLLGEQFF. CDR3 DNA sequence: TGTGCCAGTAGTATAGAGGCAGTAGCCCCGGGACTACTCGGTGAGCAGTTCTTC.

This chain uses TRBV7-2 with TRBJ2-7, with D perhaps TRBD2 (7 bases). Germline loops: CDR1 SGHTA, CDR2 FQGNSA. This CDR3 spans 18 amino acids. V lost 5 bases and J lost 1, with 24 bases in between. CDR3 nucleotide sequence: TGTGCCAGCAGCCGACGTCGGGGGGCGGGAGACTTTTCCTACGAGCAGTACTTC. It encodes CASSRRRGAGDFSYEQYF.

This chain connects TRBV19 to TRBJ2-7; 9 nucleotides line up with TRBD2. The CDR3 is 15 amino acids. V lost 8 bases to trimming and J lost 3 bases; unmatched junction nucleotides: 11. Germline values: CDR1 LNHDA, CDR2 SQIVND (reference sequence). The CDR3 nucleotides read TGTGCCAGTGCTACAGGGGCAGCGGGAGGCTACGAGCAGTACTTC. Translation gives CASATGAAGGYEQYF.

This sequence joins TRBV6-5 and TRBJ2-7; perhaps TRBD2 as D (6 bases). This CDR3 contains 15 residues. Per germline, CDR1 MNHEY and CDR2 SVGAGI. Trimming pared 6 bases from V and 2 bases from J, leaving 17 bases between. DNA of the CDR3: TGTGCCAGCAGCTCGACCGGGAGTACCACCTACGAGCAGTACTTC. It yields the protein CASSSTGSTTYEQYF.

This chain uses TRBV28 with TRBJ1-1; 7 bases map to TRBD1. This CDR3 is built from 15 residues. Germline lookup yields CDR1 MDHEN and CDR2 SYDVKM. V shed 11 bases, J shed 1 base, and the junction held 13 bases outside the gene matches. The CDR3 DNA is TGTGCCGGAACTCGGGGTGAGGGGGCGAACACTGAAGCTTTCTTT. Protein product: CAGTRGEGANTEAFF. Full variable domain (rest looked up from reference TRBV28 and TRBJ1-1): DVKVTQSSRYLVKRTGEKVFLECVQDMDHENMFWYRQDPGLGLRLIYFSYDVKMKEKGDIPEGYSVSREKKERFSLILESASTNQTSMYLCAGTRGEGANTEAFFGQGTRLTVV.

CDR3 sequence reads: CASSLQSQLYEQYF. The CDR3 DNA sequence: TGTGCCAGCAGTCTTCAGAGTCAGCTCTACGAGCAGTACTTC. The J gene is TRBJ2-7, the V gene TRBV6-1; D is uncertain. Looked up from germline, CDR1 is MNHNS and CDR2 is SASEGT. The CDR3 totals 14 residues. V lost 5 bases and J lost 3, with 14 bases in between.

The CDR3 loop is CASSPLISPIEQFF. For the CDR3, the DNA is TGTGCCAGCAGCCCCTTGATAAGTCCAATCGAGCAGTTCTTC. V is TRBV9 and J is TRBJ2-1; D remains unclear. The CDR3 totals 14 residues. V lost 4 bases to trimming and J lost 10 bases, with 18 bases between them. Germline values: CDR1 SGDLS, CDR2 YYNGEE.

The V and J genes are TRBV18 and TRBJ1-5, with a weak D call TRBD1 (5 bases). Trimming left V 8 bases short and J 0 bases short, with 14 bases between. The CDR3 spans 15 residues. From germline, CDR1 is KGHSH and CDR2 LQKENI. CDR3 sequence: CASTRDPGSNQPQHF. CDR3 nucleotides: TGTGCCAGCACCCGGGACCCGGGTAGCAATCAGCCCCAGCATTTT. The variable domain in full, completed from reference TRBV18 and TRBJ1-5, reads NAGVMQNPRHLVRRRGQEARLRCSPMKGHSHVYWYRQLPEEGLKFMVYLQKENIIDESGMPKERFSAEFPKEGPSILRIQQVVRGDSAAYFCASTRDPGSNQPQHFGDGTRLSIL.

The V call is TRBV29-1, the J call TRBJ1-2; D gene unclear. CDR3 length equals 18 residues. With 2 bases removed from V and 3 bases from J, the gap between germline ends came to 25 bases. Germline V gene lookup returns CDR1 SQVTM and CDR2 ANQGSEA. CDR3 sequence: CSVEPPEGFGYYDYGYTF. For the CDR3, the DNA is TGCAGCGTTGAACCTCCTGAAGGTTTTGGCTATTACGACTATGGCTACACCTTC.

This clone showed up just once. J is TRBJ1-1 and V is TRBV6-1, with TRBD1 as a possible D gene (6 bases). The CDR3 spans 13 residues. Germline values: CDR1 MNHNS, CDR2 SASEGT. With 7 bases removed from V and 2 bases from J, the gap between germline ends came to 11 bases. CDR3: CASTGQLNTEAFF. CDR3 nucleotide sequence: TGTGCCAGCACAGGACAGCTCAACACTGAAGCTTTCTTT.

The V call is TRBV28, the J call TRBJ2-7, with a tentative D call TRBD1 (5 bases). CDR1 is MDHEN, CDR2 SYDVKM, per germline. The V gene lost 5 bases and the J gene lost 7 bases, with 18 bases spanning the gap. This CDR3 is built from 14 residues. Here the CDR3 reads CASSALSQGREQYF. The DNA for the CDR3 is TGTGCCAGCAGTGCCCTGTCGCAGGGTAGGGAGCAGTACTTC.

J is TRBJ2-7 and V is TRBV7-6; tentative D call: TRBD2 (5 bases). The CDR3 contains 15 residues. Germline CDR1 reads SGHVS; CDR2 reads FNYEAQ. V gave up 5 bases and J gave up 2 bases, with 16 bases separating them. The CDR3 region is CASSPSDGGPYEQYF. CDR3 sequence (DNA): TGTGCCAGCAGCCCGTCCGACGGAGGACCCTACGAGCAGTACTTC.

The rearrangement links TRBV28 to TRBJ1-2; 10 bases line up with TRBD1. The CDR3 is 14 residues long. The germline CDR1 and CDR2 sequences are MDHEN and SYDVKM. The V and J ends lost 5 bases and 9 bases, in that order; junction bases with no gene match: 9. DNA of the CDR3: TGTGCCAGCAGTCTAACCGGGACAGGGGATCGCTACACCTTC. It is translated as CASSLTGTGDRYTF.